Listed below are T cell receptor beta chains from one sample, sequenced in a study of neoadjuvant anti-PD-1 for oral cavity cancer. Data came from immunoSEQ multiplex PCR; TCRdb stores just in-frame clones and leaves some out. The sample holds over 10,000 clones, 64% seen once. This specimen consisted of tumor tissue, obtained before nivolumab (anti-PD-1) treatment. These receptors all stem from a person between 35 and 79 years old with oral cavity squamous cell carcinoma. The donor label of this sample is uncertain. The CDR3 runs from the conserved cysteine through the conserved F or W. The D gene is left open where the match is weak. Size is stated for part of the rows, as once, few or many counts, or as a class when the clone is expanded.

clone_size: -; d_call: -; v_call: TRBV11-2; j_call: TRBJ2-6; cdr3_nt: TGTGCCAGCCAACCCCCATGGCTGGGCTCCGGGGCCAACGTCCTGACTTTC; cdr3_aa: CASQPPWLGSGANVLTF
clone_size: -; d_call: -; v_call: TRBV6-5; j_call: TRBJ1-6; cdr3_nt: TGTGCCAGCAGTGAAGCCGGCAATTCACCCCTCCACTTT; cdr3_aa: CASSEAGNSPLHF
clone_size: -; d_call: -; v_call: TRBV6-5; j_call: TRBJ1-6; cdr3_nt: TGTGCCAGCAGTTACGACAGTTTGGCCCATAATTCACCCCTCCACTTT; cdr3_aa: CASSYDSLAHNSPLHF
clone_size: -; d_call: -; v_call: TRBV18; j_call: TRBJ2-1; cdr3_nt: TGTGCCAGCTCACCCCAGTACACCCCCCCCAGGGCAAAGTTCTTC; cdr3_aa: CASSPQYTPPRAKFF
clone_size: -; d_call: -; v_call: TRBV27; j_call: TRBJ1-1; cdr3_nt: TGTGCCAGCAGTTTGGCAGGGGCTAACACTGAAGCTTTCTTT; cdr3_aa: CASSLAGANTEAFF
clone_size: once; d_call: -; v_call: TRBV19; j_call: TRBJ1-2; cdr3_nt: TGTGCCACCCAGTCGGCAGCAACCTCCTATGGCTACACCTTC; cdr3_aa: CATQSAATSYGYTF
clone_size: -; d_call: TRBD2; v_call: TRBV28; j_call: TRBJ2-1; cdr3_nt: TGTGCCAGCTTAGGGGGACTAGCCCACAATGAGCAGTTCTTC; cdr3_aa: CASLGGLAHNEQFF
clone_size: -; d_call: TRBD2; v_call: TRBV5-1; j_call: TRBJ2-7; cdr3_nt: TGCGCCAGCAGCCCTCAGGGAGGGCAGGGCCCTAACTACGAGCAGTACTTC; cdr3_aa: CASSPQGGQGPNYEQYF
clone_size: -; d_call: -; v_call: TRBV7-9; j_call: TRBJ2-5; cdr3_nt: TGTGCCAGCAGCCCTTCAGGGGGGGAGACCCAGTACTTC; cdr3_aa: CASSPSGGETQYF
clone_size: -; d_call: -; v_call: TRBV4-1; j_call: TRBJ1-5; cdr3_nt: TGCGCCAGCAGCCAAGAGCCAGCCGAGCCGCCCCAGCATTTT; cdr3_aa: CASSQEPAEPPQHF
clone_size: once; d_call: -; v_call: TRBV10-3; j_call: TRBJ2-1; cdr3_nt: TGTGCCATCAGTCTGGGGGGTGAGCAGTTCTTC; cdr3_aa: CAISLGGEQFF
clone_size: -; d_call: -; v_call: TRBV28; j_call: TRBJ2-3; cdr3_nt: TGTGCCAGCAGTTTTTTAGCAAGAGATACGCAGTATTTT; cdr3_aa: CASSFLARDTQYF
clone_size: -; d_call: -; v_call: TRBV18; j_call: TRBJ2-4; cdr3_nt: TGTGCCAGCTCACCAGAAATCCTAGCCAAAAACATTCAGTACTTC; cdr3_aa: CASSPEILAKNIQYF
clone_size: -; d_call: TRBD1; v_call: TRBV10-3; j_call: TRBJ2-3; cdr3_nt: TGTGCCATCAGTGAGTCGAACAGGGGAGATACGCAGTATTTT; cdr3_aa: CAISESNRGDTQYF
clone_size: -; d_call: -; v_call: TRBV7-2; j_call: TRBJ1-1; cdr3_nt: TGTGCCAGCAGAAGAAGGGAGGGGAACACTGAAGCTTTCTTT; cdr3_aa: CASRRREGNTEAFF
clone_size: -; d_call: TRBD1; v_call: TRBV10-3; j_call: TRBJ1-1; cdr3_nt: TGTGCCATCAGACAGGGGGCCGTGAACACTGAAGCTTTCTTT; cdr3_aa: CAIRQGAVNTEAFF
clone_size: -; d_call: TRBD2; v_call: TRBV6-1; j_call: TRBJ2-7; cdr3_nt: TGTGCCAGCAGGCCACTAGCGGTTACCTACGAGCAGTACTTC; cdr3_aa: CASRPLAVTYEQYF
clone_size: few; d_call: -; v_call: TRBV30; j_call: TRBJ1-2; cdr3_nt: TGTGCCTGGAGATTAGGGGGTATTAGTACTAACTATGGCTACACCTTC; cdr3_aa: CAWRLGGISTNYGYTF
clone_size: -; d_call: -; v_call: TRBV14; j_call: TRBJ1-6; cdr3_nt: TGTGCCAGCAGCCAAGATGAGAGGGTAGTTTCACCCCTCCACTTT; cdr3_aa: CASSQDERVVSPLHF
clone_size: -; d_call: -; v_call: TRBV5-1; j_call: TRBJ1-3; cdr3_nt: TGCGCCAGCCACCCGCAGGGTGGTGGAAACACCATATATTTT; cdr3_aa: CASHPQGGGNTIYF
clone_size: -; d_call: TRBD2; v_call: TRBV4-2; j_call: TRBJ2-1; cdr3_nt: TGTGCCAGCAGCCAAGAGGGACTAGCGGGAGGGAATGAGCAGTTCTTC; cdr3_aa: CASSQEGLAGGNEQFF
clone_size: -; d_call: TRBD1; v_call: TRBV4-1; j_call: TRBJ2-7; cdr3_nt: TGCGCCAGCAGCCAGGGACAGGGAGGGACCTACGAGCAGTACTTC; cdr3_aa: CASSQGQGGTYEQYF
clone_size: -; d_call: -; v_call: TRBV29-1; j_call: TRBJ2-2; cdr3_nt: TGCAGCGTTGGTAGTCTTCGAGGCACCGGGGAGCTGTTTTTT; cdr3_aa: CSVGSLRGTGELFF
clone_size: few; d_call: -; v_call: TRBV19; j_call: TRBJ1-2; cdr3_nt: TGTGCCAGTAGTATCTCGCCGGGCCGGGGCTATGGCTACACCTTC; cdr3_aa: CASSISPGRGYGYTF
clone_size: -; d_call: -; v_call: TRBV2; j_call: TRBJ2-2; cdr3_nt: TGTGCCAGCAGCCCAAGGGGGACCGGGGAGCTGTTTTTT; cdr3_aa: CASSPRGTGELFF
clone_size: -; d_call: -; v_call: TRBV6-1; j_call: TRBJ2-5; cdr3_nt: TGTGCCAGCAGTGAAGCCGCGGTCTTTCCCCAAGAGACCCAGTACTTC; cdr3_aa: CASSEAAVFPQETQYF
clone_size: few; d_call: -; v_call: TRBV18; j_call: TRBJ2-3; cdr3_nt: TGTGCCAGCTCACAACTGTCGGGCGGGGCTAGCACAGATACGCAGTATTTT; cdr3_aa: CASSQLSGGASTDTQYF
clone_size: -; d_call: -; v_call: TRBV29-1; j_call: TRBJ2-2; cdr3_nt: TGCAGCGTTACAGGCCTTCTGAGCGCCGGGGAGCTGTTTTTT; cdr3_aa: CSVTGLLSAGELFF
clone_size: -; d_call: -; v_call: TRBV19; j_call: TRBJ1-1; cdr3_nt: TGTGCCAGTAGTATAGGAACAGGGACCACTGAAGCTTTCTTT; cdr3_aa: CASSIGTGTTEAFF
clone_size: -; d_call: -; v_call: TRBV5-1; j_call: TRBJ1-1; cdr3_nt: TGCGCCAGCACCAAAGGGGGTTACGGCACTGAAGCTTTCTTT; cdr3_aa: CASTKGGYGTEAFF
clone_size: -; d_call: TRBD1; v_call: TRBV5-1; j_call: TRBJ2-3; cdr3_nt: TGCGCCAGCAGCTTGGGACAGGGGATAACGCAGTATTTT; cdr3_aa: CASSLGQGITQYF
clone_size: few; d_call: -; v_call: TRBV5-4; j_call: TRBJ2-7; cdr3_nt: TGTGCCAGCAGCTTCAGCAGGTCCTACGAGCAGTACTTC; cdr3_aa: CASSFSRSYEQYF
clone_size: -; d_call: -; v_call: TRBV29-1; j_call: TRBJ1-1; cdr3_nt: TGCAGCGTTGCTACAACTTCCGAAGCTTTCTTT; cdr3_aa: CSVATTSEAFF
clone_size: -; d_call: -; v_call: TRBV6-6; j_call: TRBJ1-1; cdr3_nt: TGTGCCAGCAGTTACTCGATACGGCCGAACACTGAAGCTTTCTTT; cdr3_aa: CASSYSIRPNTEAFF
clone_size: -; d_call: TRBD1; v_call: TRBV15; j_call: TRBJ2-2; cdr3_nt: TGTGCCACCAGCAGAGGGACAGGGGGAAGCACCGGGGAGCTGTTTTTT; cdr3_aa: CATSRGTGGSTGELFF
clone_size: few; d_call: -; v_call: TRBV10-2; j_call: TRBJ1-2; cdr3_nt: TGCGCCAGCAGTTCGGGGCAGGGACTTGGCTACACCTTC; cdr3_aa: CASSSGQGLGYTF
clone_size: -; d_call: -; v_call: TRBV4-1; j_call: TRBJ2-1; cdr3_nt: TGCGCCAGCAGCTCCTCGGACAGATACAATGAGCAGTTCTTC; cdr3_aa: CASSSSDRYNEQFF
clone_size: -; d_call: TRBD2; v_call: TRBV19; j_call: TRBJ2-7; cdr3_nt: TGTGCCAGTAGTCACAGGACTAGCGGTCGGATCTCCGAGCAGTACTTC; cdr3_aa: CASSHRTSGRISEQYF
clone_size: -; d_call: -; v_call: TRBV10-3; j_call: TRBJ1-5; cdr3_nt: TGTGCCATCAGGAGAGGTGGTGACAATCAGCCCCAGCATTTT; cdr3_aa: CAIRRGGDNQPQHF
clone_size: few; d_call: TRBD1; v_call: TRBV6-5; j_call: TRBJ1-4; cdr3_nt: TGTGCCAGCAGTCAGGGACAGATACTGTTTTTT; cdr3_aa: CASSQGQILFF
clone_size: -; d_call: TRBD1; v_call: TRBV29-1; j_call: TRBJ2-5; cdr3_nt: TGCAGCGTTGAAGGGCAGGGGGTAGGAGAGACCCAGTACTTC; cdr3_aa: CSVEGQGVGETQYF
clone_size: -; d_call: -; v_call: TRBV29-1; j_call: TRBJ2-1; cdr3_nt: TGCAGCGTTGAAAAAGCCGGGCAGTTCTTC; cdr3_aa: CSVEKAGQFF
clone_size: -; d_call: TRBD2; v_call: TRBV9; j_call: TRBJ2-1; cdr3_nt: TGTGCCAGCAGCGCAAGGGGGCGGGAGGGTTTCAATGAGCAGTTCTTC; cdr3_aa: CASSARGREGFNEQFF
clone_size: once; d_call: -; v_call: TRBV7-3; j_call: TRBJ1-6; cdr3_nt: TGTGCCAGCAGCTTAGCAGCTAATTCACCCCTCCACTTT; cdr3_aa: CASSLAANSPLHF
clone_size: -; d_call: TRBD1; v_call: TRBV4-1; j_call: TRBJ1-1; cdr3_nt: TGCGCCAGCAGCCAAGTTGGACAGGGCCGAACTGAAGCTTTCTTT; cdr3_aa: CASSQVGQGRTEAFF
clone_size: -; d_call: TRBD1; v_call: TRBV19; j_call: TRBJ1-2; cdr3_nt: TGTGCCAGTAGTCTAATGGGACAGGGGTACTATGGCTACACCTTC; cdr3_aa: CASSLMGQGYYGYTF
clone_size: -; d_call: TRBD1; v_call: TRBV5-8; j_call: TRBJ2-7; cdr3_nt: TGTGCCAGCAGCTTAGGACAGGGGGTCTACGAGCAGTACTTC; cdr3_aa: CASSLGQGVYEQYF
clone_size: once; d_call: -; v_call: TRBV25-1; j_call: TRBJ1-1; cdr3_nt: TGTGCCAGCAGTGAATCTAGGGGATTTGAAGCTTTCTTT; cdr3_aa: CASSESRGFEAFF
clone_size: -; d_call: -; v_call: TRBV7-2; j_call: TRBJ2-1; cdr3_nt: TGTGCCAGCAGCTTCGGACTGCTTGAGCAGTTCTTC; cdr3_aa: CASSFGLLEQFF
clone_size: -; d_call: -; v_call: TRBV12-5; j_call: TRBJ2-5; cdr3_nt: TGTGCTAGTGGTTTAGATCTCGGACCTAGGGAGACCCAGTACTTC; cdr3_aa: CASGLDLGPRETQYF
clone_size: -; d_call: -; v_call: TRBV29-1; j_call: TRBJ1-1; cdr3_nt: TGCAGCGTTGAGTACTTGGAGAACACTGAAGCTTTCTTT; cdr3_aa: CSVEYLENTEAFF
clone_size: -; d_call: TRBD1; v_call: TRBV2; j_call: TRBJ1-4; cdr3_nt: TGTGCCAGCAGTACGACAGGGGGCATGAGAGAAAAACTGTTTTTT; cdr3_aa: CASSTTGGMREKLFF
clone_size: few; d_call: TRBD2; v_call: TRBV27; j_call: TRBJ2-5; cdr3_nt: TGTGCCAGCTCACTAGCGGGAGCGGCGGAGACCCAGTACTTC; cdr3_aa: CASSLAGAAETQYF
clone_size: -; d_call: -; v_call: TRBV10-2; j_call: TRBJ2-2; cdr3_nt: TGCGCCAGCAGAGGTACCGGGGAGCTGTTTTTT; cdr3_aa: CASRGTGELFF
clone_size: -; d_call: -; v_call: TRBV7-3; j_call: TRBJ1-1; cdr3_nt: TGTGCCAGCAGCCTCACGGGGCCGTCCTTCCGGGTGCTGAACACTGAAGCTTTCTTT; cdr3_aa: CASSLTGPSFRVLNTEAFF
clone_size: -; d_call: TRBD1; v_call: TRBV29-1; j_call: TRBJ1-2; cdr3_nt: TGCAGCGTTGAGGGGGACAGACGCTACACCTTC; cdr3_aa: CSVEGDRRYTF